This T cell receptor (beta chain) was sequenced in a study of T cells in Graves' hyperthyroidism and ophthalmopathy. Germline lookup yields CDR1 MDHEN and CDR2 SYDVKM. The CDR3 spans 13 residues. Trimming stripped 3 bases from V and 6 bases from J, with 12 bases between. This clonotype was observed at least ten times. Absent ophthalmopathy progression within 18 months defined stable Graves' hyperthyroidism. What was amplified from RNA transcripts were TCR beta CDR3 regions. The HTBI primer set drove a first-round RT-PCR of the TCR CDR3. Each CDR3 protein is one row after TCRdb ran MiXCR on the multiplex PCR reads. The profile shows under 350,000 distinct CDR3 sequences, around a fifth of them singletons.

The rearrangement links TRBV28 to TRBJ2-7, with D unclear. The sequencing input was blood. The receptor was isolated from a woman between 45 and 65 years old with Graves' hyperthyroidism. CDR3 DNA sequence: TGTGCCAGCAGTTTGCTAGAGAGAGGCGAGCAGTACTTC. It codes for CASSLLERGEQYF.